The present TCR beta chain was sequenced within a study of Graves' ophthalmopathy and Graves' hyperthyroidism. About the research overall: The blood sample was drawn at first diagnosis and before any treatment.

The CDR3 is made up of 15 amino acids. CDR1 is SSHAT, CDR2 FNYEAQ, per germline (reference sequence). Study-wide results and limits: In blood appeared most of the expanded thyroid clonotypes whose frequency exceeded 0.001.

This clonotype showed up just a few times. What it binds is not known. At one end the junction does not follow the germline gene, possibly because of a read error. The authors amplified TCR beta CDR3 regions, and they did so from RNA transcripts for repertoire sequencing. The first round was an RT-PCR with HTBI primers, and the second round was a multiplex PCR. From the multiplex PCR reads, TCRdb called clonotypes with MiXCR, one entry per CDR3 protein. The sample holds about 620,000 distinct CDR3 sequences, 22% seen once. Other autoimmune diseases, uncontrolled infections, pregnancy or lactation ruled patients out of participation. Clinical symptoms, serum thyroxine, TRAb, thyroid ultrasound and orbital computed tomography determined diagnosis.

The gene calls are TRBV7-7 and TRBJ2-7, with 8 bases aligning to TRBD1. The sequenced material came from peripheral blood. This TCR derives from a woman younger than 30 with stable Graves' hyperthyroidism. Some clones in this sample may be carry-over from other donors' samples. CDR3 sequence (DNA): TGTGCTAGCAGCTTATCCGGGACAGGCGAATACGAGCAGTACTTC. Its protein is CASSLSGTGEYEQYF.